This TCR beta chain was identified during a study of blood T cell repertoires in COVID-19. Study at large: The cDNA or gDNA used as material had been derived from T cells, B-cell-depleted T cells, or PBMCs.

Germline loops: CDR1 SGHNT, CDR2 YENEEA. The CDR3 is 14 residues long. V gave up 5 bases and J gave up 0 bases, with 11 bases separating them. Authors' analysis steps: Amplification with reference gene primers provided the estimates of nucleated cell counts. TCRdb's table, derived via immunoSEQ multiplex PCR, lists solely in-frame clones and lacks some. That table supplies the V and J calls and clone size; D and trimming were determined from the DNA. The profile shows roughly 92,000 clones, roughly nine tenths of them singletons. The clonotype was recovered from a man aged 45-65 years with acute or convalescent COVID-19. The material sequenced was peripheral blood. The chain uses TRBV11-3 and TRBJ2-7; tentative D call: TRBD1 (6 bases). The CDR3 DNA reads TGTGCCAGCAGCGGACAGTTGAGCTCCTACGAGCAGTACTTC. Translation gives CASSGQLSSYEQYF.